Listed below are T cell receptor beta chains from one sample, sequenced in a study of neoadjuvant anti-PD-1 for oral cavity cancer. The repertoire was sequenced with immunoSEQ multiplex PCR; TCRdb's copy has only in-frame clones and lacks some. The sample has over 11,000 clones, about 70% seen once. The sequencing used PBMCs, collected before nivolumab (anti-PD-1) treatment. The receptor set was obtained from a person aged 35-80 years with oral cavity squamous cell carcinoma. Both conserved end residues are part of each CDR3. Fields, in order: clone size, J gene, V gene, CDR3 protein. Clone size, where shown, is once, few, many, or a class for clones that have expanded.

>.|TRBJ1-2|TRBV7-2
CASSLVGYGYTF
>.|TRBJ1-6|TRBV2
CASRNRENSPLHF
>.|TRBJ2-1|TRBV5-1
CASSARDEQFF
>.|TRBJ2-3|TRBV5-1
CASSLSRGATDTQYF
>.|TRBJ2-1|TRBV6-1
CASTIQGYAYNEQFF
>once|TRBJ2-3|TRBV6-6
CASSPRTQGTDTQYF
>.|TRBJ2-5|TRBV6-4
CASSDGLAGVQETQYF
>.|TRBJ2-1|TRBV19
CASSTDYSSYNEQFF
>.|TRBJ1-1|TRBV12-5
CASSQGPENTEAFF
>few|TRBJ1-1|TRBV29-1
CSVEGYQTTEAFF
>.|TRBJ2-4|TRBV5-6
CASSRDRNIQYF
>.|TRBJ2-2|TRBV7-6
CASSLFAGANTGELFF
>.|TRBJ2-7|TRBV7-9
CASSEGRVGQYF
>.|TRBJ2-3|TRBV11-2
CASSLEPWSDTQYF
>.|TRBJ2-6|TRBV5-1
CASSLEGPSSPGANVLTF
>.|TRBJ2-3|TRBV6-4
CASSDSSGDTDTQYF
>few|TRBJ2-3|TRBV2
CASSAGLDTQYF
>.|TRBJ2-7|TRBV7-9
CASSLMGAVDEQYF
>once|TRBJ1-6|TRBV1
CTSSQERDRARLSGNSPLHF
>once|TRBJ2-1|TRBV29-1
CSVEDASGNWNEQFF
>.|TRBJ2-3|TRBV5-1
CASSPLGGLAGKDTQYF
>.|TRBJ1-5|TRBV19
CASSRTGVQPQHF
>.|TRBJ1-2|TRBV4-2
CASSQDAQGLVSQHYGYTF
>.|TRBJ2-2|TRBV25-1
CASSRGALNTGELFF
>.|TRBJ2-7|TRBV6-1
CASSATRGLSREQYF
>.|TRBJ2-7|TRBV18
CASSPNGDQEQYF
>.|TRBJ2-5|TRBV2
CASSGPSGQETQYF
>.|TRBJ2-7|TRBV28
CASSLGQKYEQYF
>few|TRBJ1-2|TRBV6-4
CASSDESGGVHGYTF
>.|TRBJ1-5|TRBV7-6
CASSLAEAAGQPQHF
>.|TRBJ2-5|TRBV7-9
CASSVGSRETQYF
>.|TRBJ1-2|TRBV6-5
CASSYSPGTNYGYTF
>.|TRBJ1-1|TRBV30
CAWSLRRDEAFF
>.|TRBJ1-2|TRBV4-1
CASSQDRDTGYGYTF
>.|TRBJ1-2|TRBV2
CASHRDTKPGGYTF
>few|TRBJ1-5|TRBV5-4
CASSMGGGFSNQPQHF
>.|TRBJ2-4|TRBV29-1
CSVKPGGINIQYF
>.|TRBJ2-7|TRBV6-6
CASSYPGLAGRNEQYF
>.|TRBJ2-1|TRBV25-1
CASSGQGRHNEQFF
>.|TRBJ1-1|TRBV5-1
CASSLAYRGMNTEAFF
>.|TRBJ2-5|TRBV21-1
CASSKGNGVASIQETQYF
>once|TRBJ2-3|TRBV5-1
CASSLDGGADTQYF